This T cell receptor (beta chain) derives from a study of T cell changes during pregnancy in multiple sclerosis (dated by TCRdb to between 2018 and 2021). For context, the study as a whole: The study looked at changes in the T cell repertoire across pregnancy in women with multiple sclerosis.

The library was generated by the immunoSEQ multiplex PCR assay. Drawn from immuneACCESS, this table holds only the in-frame rearrangements with V and J called that TCRdb kept. Clones are partly lost; checked studies trace under half to an unresolved V gene and leave the rest unexplained. This sample comprises 30,000 to 35,000 clones, 70% to 90% of them detected only once. The top ten hold about 3.8% of the sample. After removal of 5 bases from V and 4 bases from J, the junction retains 12 bases not matched to a gene. CDR1 and CDR2 are read off the germline V gene as SGHTA and FQGNSA. Reading from cysteine to phenylalanine, the CDR3 counts 17 amino acids. Just CDR3 DNA is preserved here, 51 bases in frame from base 1. Worth noting for this clone: What antigen it recognizes has not been identified. No much larger clone is present one base from it, and per-base qualities are unavailable.

The source is a female donor with multiple sclerosis, enrolled in a pregnancy study. The sequencing used CD8+ T cells from peripheral blood mononuclear cells, collected in the third trimester of pregnancy. Here the chain combines TRBV7-2 and TRBJ2-1; TRBD1 matches 9 bases in the middle. The CDR3 protein is CASSLGKQGAGYNEQFF. The sequence in DNA is TGTGCCAGCAGCCTAGGAAAACAGGGGGCTGGATACAATGAGCAGTTCTTC.